The next 26 T cell receptor beta chains were all read from a single sample in a study of blood T cell repertoires in COVID-19. Method: immunoSEQ multiplex PCR; TCRdb's copy keeps in-frame clones and lacks some. The repertoire holds hundreds of thousands of clones, with 89% as singletons. The sequenced sample was PBMCs or T cells enriched from blood (not recorded which). The receptors here all came from a man in his sixties who had recovered from COVID-19.

V gene TRBV11-2 combines with J gene TRBJ1-4; TRBD1 agrees at 8 bases. Germline CDR1 and CDR2: SGHAT and FQNNGV. The trim removed 3 bases at V and 7 bases at J, leaving 10 bases unmatched. CDR3 length: 16 amino acids. The CDR3 here is CASSLRTGGRSEKLFF. The CDR3 region has the DNA TGTGCCAGCAGCTTGCGTACAGGGGGAAGGAGTGAAAAACTGTTTTTT.

The chain joins TRBV28 to TRBJ1-6; D call uncertain. Germline loops: CDR1 MDHEN, CDR2 SYDVKM. Trimming took 1 base from V and 7 from J, leaving 11 bases between them. The CDR3 consists of 15 residues. CDR3 amino acids: CASSLLEGWNSPLHF. CDR3 nucleotide sequence: TGTGCCAGCAGTTTATTAGAGGGATGGAATTCACCCCTCCACTTT.

The chain recombines TRBV5-6 with TRBJ1-2; a possible D gene is TRBD1 (5 bases). CDR1 and CDR2 (germline): SGHDT, YYEEEE. The CDR3 is made up of 14 amino acids. V lost 1 base to trimming and J lost 3 bases, with 10 bases between them. CDR3 loop: CASSLKGGDYGYTF. For the CDR3, the DNA is TGTGCCAGCAGCTTGAAGGGAGGGGACTATGGCTACACCTTC.

V is TRBV7-9 and J is TRBJ2-1; TRBD1 matches 9 bases. Looked up from germline, CDR1 is SEHNR and CDR2 is FQNEAQ (reference sequence). The CDR3 spans 16 residues. Trimming took 7 bases from V and 5 from J; bases not matched to a gene: 12. The CDR3 here is CASNPRGDRAHNEQFF. Written as DNA, the CDR3 is TGTGCCAGCAACCCACGGGGGGACAGGGCACACAATGAGCAGTTCTTC.

The chain employs TRBV9 and TRBJ1-4, with a weak D call TRBD1 (6 bases). The CDR3 consists of 15 residues. The V gene's germline CDR1 is SGDLS and CDR2 YYNGEE. V lost 4 bases to trimming and J lost 7 bases, with 17 bases between them. CDR3 protein: CASSSRGSGVEKLFF. The CDR3 nucleotides read TGTGCCAGCAGCTCGAGGGGATCAGGGGTTGAAAAACTGTTTTTT.

Details on this clone: This CDR3 is also generated by other DNA sequences in the sample. The chain is built from TRBV6-5 and TRBJ2-2; TRBD2 aligns across 7 bases. Germline V gene lookup returns CDR1 MNHEY and CDR2 SVGAGI. The V gene end was trimmed by 2 bases and the J gene end by 2 bases; junction bases not matched to a gene: 2. The CDR3 runs to 15 residues. The CDR3 nucleotides are TGTGCCAGCAGTTACCTAGCGGAAAACACCGGGGAGCTGTTTTTT. Its translation is CASSYLAENTGELFF.

This chain uses TRBV7-9 with TRBJ1-3; D possibly corresponds to TRBD1 (6 bases). V was trimmed by 3 bases and J by 3 bases, leaving 9 bases between them. Per the germline V gene, CDR1 is SEHNR and CDR2 is FQNEAQ (reference sequence). The CDR3 length is 14 residues. CDR3 nucleotides: TGTGCCAGCAGCTTCCAGGGGAATGGAAACACCATATATTTT. It encodes CASSFQGNGNTIYF.

V is TRBV7-8 and J is TRBJ1-2, with 7 nucleotides matching TRBD1. The V and J ends lost 5 bases and 4 bases, in that order; junction bases with no gene match: 4. CDR3 size: 13 residues. CDR1 SGHVS and CDR2 FQNEAQ come from the germline V gene. The CDR3: CASSRGTAYGYTF. In DNA form, the CDR3 reads TGTGCCAGCAGCCGAGGGACAGCCTATGGCTACACCTTC.

This rearrangement joins TRBV15 to TRBJ2-7, with 11 bases lining up with TRBD1. The CDR3 spans 18 residues. J lost 0 bases, V lost 0 bases, and 7 bases had no gene match. CDR1 is LNHNV, CDR2 YYDKDF, per germline (reference sequence). CDR3 coding DNA: TGTGCCACCAGCAGAGATTATCGGGGGACAGGGGGCTCCTACGAGCAGTACTTC. Protein: CATSRDYRGTGGSYEQYF.

V is TRBV6-6 and J is TRBJ2-2; D is possibly TRBD1 (5 bases). Germline lookup yields CDR1 MNHNY and CDR2 SVGAGI (reference sequence). V was trimmed by 2 bases and J by 2 bases, leaving 9 bases between them. This CDR3 region has 15 residues. Here the CDR3 reads CASSYPRENTGELFF. CDR3 DNA sequence: TGTGCCAGCAGTTACCCCAGGGAAAACACCGGGGAGCTGTTTTTT.

This clone was found a few times. The chain joins TRBV19 to TRBJ1-1; D not resolved. The ends were cut back, 1 base at V and 1 base at J, with 10 bases in the middle. Germline V gene lookup returns CDR1 LNHDA and CDR2 SQIVND (reference sequence). The CDR3 totals 15 residues. CDR3 DNA sequence: TGTGCCAGTAGTATAGGGCCCAGCGAGAACACTGAAGCTTTCTTT. Translation: CASSIGPSENTEAFF.

The V gene is TRBV27, the J gene TRBJ1-5, with a possible D match to TRBD1 (6 bases). The CDR3 has 14 amino acids. CDR1 is MNHEY and CDR2 is SMNVEV in the germline V gene (reference sequence). V was trimmed by 6 bases and J by 3 bases, leaving 12 bases between them. CDR3 protein: CASRGGQNNQPQHF. The DNA of the CDR3 is TGTGCCAGCAGAGGCGGACAGAACAATCAGCCCCAGCATTTT.

The chain combines TRBV7-3 with TRBJ1-2; 8 bases fit TRBD1. This CDR3 has 12 residues. J was trimmed by 9 bases and V by 5 bases; bases with no gene match: 5. The germline CDR1 and CDR2 sequences are SGHTA and FQGTGA. The CDR3 sequence is CASSPRQGSYTF. CDR3 DNA sequence: TGTGCCAGCAGCCCTAGACAGGGGAGCTACACCTTC. The variable domain in full, completed from reference TRBV7-3 and TRBJ1-2, reads GAGVSQTPSNKVTEKGKYVELRCDPISGHTALYWYRQSLGQGPEFLIYFQGTGAADDSGLPNDRFFAVRPEGSVSTLKIQRTERGDSAVYLCASSPRQGSYTFGSGTRLTVV.

V usage is TRBV27 and J usage is TRBJ2-3; D gene ambiguous. Per the germline V gene, CDR1 is MNHEY and CDR2 is SMNVEV (reference sequence). Trimming stripped 7 bases from V and 1 base from J, with 9 bases between. The CDR3 contains 13 residues. The CDR3 protein is CASKRTGTDTQYF. The DNA for the CDR3 is TGTGCCAGCAAACGAACAGGCACAGATACGCAGTATTTT.

This clone is a singleton in its sample. The rearrangement uses TRBV5-6 and TRBJ2-7; possibly TRBD1 for D (5 bases). With 0 bases removed from V and 9 bases from J, the gap between germline ends came to 13 bases. This CDR3 spans 13 amino acids. CDR1 SGHDT and CDR2 YYEEEE come from the germline V gene. The CDR3 spells CASSLGIDSVQYF. The CDR3 DNA sequence: TGTGCCAGCAGCTTGGGGATCGACAGCGTGCAGTACTTC.

The chain joins TRBV12-3 or TRBV12-4 to TRBJ1-2, with 8 bases aligning to TRBD1. With V trimmed by 6 bases and J by 6 bases, 3 bases remained unmatched. This CDR3 spans 12 amino acids. In DNA form, the CDR3 reads TGTGCCAGCAGGTCACAGGGGGATGGCTACACCTTC. Translated: CASRSQGDGYTF.

The chain carries TRBV5-1 and TRBJ2-1; D perhaps matches TRBD2 (5 bases). The length of the CDR3 is 16 residues. The V end was cut by 5 bases, the J end by 0 bases, with 15 bases between. CDR1 and CDR2 (germline): SGHRS, YFSETQ. In nucleotides, the CDR3 is TGCGCCAGCAGTTATACCACGGGGAGCTCCTACAATGAGCAGTTCTTC. It is translated as CASSYTTGSSYNEQFF.

The rearrangement links TRBV6-1 to TRBJ2-1; 9 bases map to TRBD1. V was clipped by 4 bases and J by 3 bases; unmatched bases: 7. The germline CDR1 and CDR2 sequences are MNHNS and SASEGT. The CDR3 totals 16 residues. The chain's CDR3 is CASSAETGGVYNEQFF. CDR3 nucleotides: TGTGCCAGCAGTGCCGAAACAGGGGGCGTCTACAATGAGCAGTTCTTC.

This clone is a singleton in its sample. The chain couples TRBV13 to TRBJ2-7; D call uncertain. V dropped 5 bases and J dropped 5 bases, with 13 bases sitting between them. CDR1 and CDR2 (germline): PRHDT, FYEKMQ (reference sequence). This CDR3 is built from 13 residues. Here the CDR3 DNA reads TGTGCCAGCAGCCCCTCCCCCCGGGACGAGCAGTACTTC. As protein: CASSPSPRDEQYF.

The J gene is TRBJ2-1, the V gene TRBV7-2, with D maybe TRBD2 (5 bases). The germline gives CDR1 SGHTA, CDR2 FQGNSA. Trimming took off 3 bases at V and 0 bases at J, with 9 bases between the two ends. The CDR3 is made up of 15 amino acids. The CDR3 DNA follows: TGTGCCAGCAGCTTTTCGGGGTTCTCCTACAATGAGCAGTTCTTC. Residues: CASSFSGFSYNEQFF.

The chain has TRBV28 and TRBJ2-7; D not resolved. CDR3 size: 11 residues. Deletions cut 10 bases from V and 5 bases from J, with 12 bases between. Germline V lookup: CDR1 MDHEN, CDR2 SYDVKM. The chain's CDR3 is CATQNMNEQYF. The CDR3 DNA is TGTGCCACCCAGAACATGAACGAGCAGTACTTC.

The rearrangement uses TRBV5-1 and TRBJ2-5; 8 bases are a match to TRBD2. The ends lost 1 base at V and 1 base at J; junction bases unmatched: 0. The CDR3 has 14 residues. The germline V gene encodes CDR1 SGHRS and CDR2 YFSETQ. CDR3 coding DNA: TGCGCCAGCAGCTTGACTAGCGGCCAAGAGACCCAGTACTTC. It is translated as CASSLTSGQETQYF.

V gene TRBV19 combines with J gene TRBJ2-3, with 8 bases that match TRBD2. Germline V gives CDR1 LNHDA, CDR2 SQIVND (reference sequence). Trimming at V came to 11 bases and at J to 9 bases, leaving 16 bases not matched to a gene. CDR3 size: 14 residues. CDR3 DNA sequence: TGTGCCTCGAAGACTAGCGCGGCGGGGGTGACGCAGTATTTT. Translated, it gives CASKTSAAGVTQYF.

The rearrangement joins TRBV7-3 to TRBJ2-3; the D gene is possibly TRBD1 (6 bases). The CDR3 is made up of 14 amino acids. Germline CDR1 and CDR2: SGHTA and FQGTGA. The V end lost 6 bases, the J end lost 1 base, and 11 bases lay between the germline ends. CDR3 coding DNA: TGTGCCAGCAGTAAAGGGGGTGGCACAGATACGCAGTATTTT. This gives the protein CASSKGGGTDTQYF.

The chain carries TRBV28 and TRBJ2-7; 7 bases are a match to TRBD2. Trimming removed 5 bases from V and 5 bases from J; junction bases left unmatched: 12. The CDR3 is made up of 15 amino acids. Germline values: CDR1 MDHEN, CDR2 SYDVKM. The CDR3 region has the DNA TGTGCCAGCAGTACCCTCGGGGAGGGGAAGGACGAGCAGTACTTC. Its protein product is CASSTLGEGKDEQYF.

The genes are TRBV3-1 (or the pseudogene TRBV3-2) and TRBJ1-5; D gene uncertain. Germline CDR1 is LGHDT and CDR2 is YNNKEL (reference sequence). The CDR3 is 13 amino acids. Trimming removed 3 bases at V and 7 bases at J, with 10 bases between. The CDR3 loop is CASSHIRGQPQHF. The CDR3 DNA reads as TGTGCCAGCAGCCATATCAGAGGGCAGCCCCAGCATTTT.